This T cell receptor (beta chain) was identified during a study of T cell repertoires in cytomegalovirus infection. There are 18 residues in the CDR3. Germline trimming cut 5 bases from V and 1 base from J; bases unmatched to any gene: 11. Germline assignment: CDR1 SSHAT and CDR2 FNYEAQ (reference sequence). In TCRdb, the reads were re-called with MiXCR into one record per CDR3 protein. The sample yields approximately 110,000 distinct CDR3 sequences, around 10% seen once. This clonotype showed up just a few times. Its antigen is currently unknown. The gene calls are TRBV7-7 and TRBJ2-1; 10 nucleotides agree with TRBD2. The sequence derives from a human donor in good health (CMV status not recorded). Some clones in this sample may be carry-over from other donors' samples. The sequenced sample consisted of PBMCs, sequenced either directly or after in vitro stimulation (not recorded which). The CDR3 DNA reads as TGTGCCAGCAGCCCCAACACCGGACTAGCGGTTTCCTACAATGAGCAGTTCTTC. Its protein product is CASSPNTGLAVSYNEQFF.